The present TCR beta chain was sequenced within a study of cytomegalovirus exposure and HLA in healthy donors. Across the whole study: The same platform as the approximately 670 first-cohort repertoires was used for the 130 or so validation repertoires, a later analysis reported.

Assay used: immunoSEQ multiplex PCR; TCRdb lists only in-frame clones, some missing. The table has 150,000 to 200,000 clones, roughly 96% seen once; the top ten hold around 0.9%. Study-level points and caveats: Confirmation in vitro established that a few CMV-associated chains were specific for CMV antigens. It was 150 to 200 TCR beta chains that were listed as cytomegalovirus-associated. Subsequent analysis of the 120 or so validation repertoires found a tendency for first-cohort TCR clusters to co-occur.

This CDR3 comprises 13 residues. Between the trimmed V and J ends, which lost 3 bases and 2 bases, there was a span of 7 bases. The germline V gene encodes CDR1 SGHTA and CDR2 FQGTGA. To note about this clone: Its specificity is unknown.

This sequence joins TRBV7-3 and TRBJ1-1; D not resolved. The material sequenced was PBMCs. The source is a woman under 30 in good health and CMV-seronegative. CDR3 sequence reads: CASSFYINTEAFF. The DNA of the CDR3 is TGTGCCAGCAGCTTTTACATTAACACTGAAGCTTTCTTT.